This entry is about one TCR beta chain. The germline V gene encodes CDR1 LGHDT and CDR2 YNNKEL (reference sequence). Trimming removed 4 bases at V and 4 bases at J, with 15 bases between. CDR3 size: 15 residues. The data stem from a study of blood T cell repertoires in COVID-19. Clones were sequenced by immunoSEQ multiplex PCR, and TCRdb holds only the in-frame ones, with some missing. Of approximately 400,000 clones listed, about 91% are singletons. This chain joins TRBV3-1 (or the pseudogene TRBV3-2) and TRBJ2-3, with D maybe TRBD1 (6 bases). Sequencing input: peripheral blood. The clonotype was recovered from a woman aged 45-65 years with COVID-19, enrolled during active disease. The CDR3 DNA follows: TGTGCCAGCAGCCGACAGGCAGTAGCATCAGATACGCAGTATTTT. It translates to CASSRQAVASDTQYF.